One sample yielded the 2 T cell receptor beta chains listed below, sequenced in a study of beta chain features in type 1 diabetes. The whole isolated RNA underwent reverse transcription, so sequencing captured expressed TCRB transcripts. Assay used: immunoSEQ multiplex PCR; TCRdb lists only in-frame clones, some missing. The table lists 70,000 to 90,000 clones, under 35% of them singletons. Sequencing used stem cell memory CD4+ T cells from blood. Receptor source: a young woman in good health.

The chain combines TRBV4-3 with TRBJ2-7; a possible D gene is TRBD1 (6 bases). This CDR3 contains 13 residues. Germline assignment: CDR1 LGHNA and CDR2 YSLEER. Trimming removed 1 base from V and 6 bases from J, with 10 bases in between. CDR3 sequence: CASSQARGSEQYF. The DNA for the CDR3 is TGCGCCAGCAGCCAAGCCAGGGGCTCCGAGCAGTACTTC.

The sample holds a few counts of this clone. V gene TRBV10-3 combines with J gene TRBJ2-7; 7 bases map to TRBD1. Looked up from germline, CDR1 is ENHRY and CDR2 is SYGVKD. Germline trimming cut 8 bases from V and 0 bases from J; bases unmatched to any gene: 13. The CDR3 extends over 16 amino acids. The CDR3 reads CAISERPTGDSYEQYF. CDR3 DNA: TGTGCCATCTCAGAACGGCCTACAGGGGACTCCTACGAGCAGTACTTC.